This section outlines one T cell receptor beta chain sequence together with its context. These data originate in a study of technical replicates of blood from a few donors. Generated by immunoSEQ multiplex PCR, the TCRdb table keeps only in-frame clones and is missing some. The sample includes about 59,000 clones, 75% to 90% seen only once; the top ten take approximately 5.1%. What was sequenced was PBMCs. The TCR sequence derives from a human donor in good health. Some clones in this sample may be carry-over from other donors' samples.

In DNA form, the CDR3 reads TGTGCCAGCAGTTTCCGGAGGACTTTGAACACTGAAGCTTTCTTT. Protein product: CASSFRRTLNTEAFF. The genes are TRBV27 and TRBJ1-1, with D hard to call. Germline V gives CDR1 MNHEY, CDR2 SMNVEV (reference sequence). V lost 3 bases to trimming and J lost 0 bases, with 11 bases between them. The CDR3 covers 15 residues.